This T cell receptor beta chain emerged from a study of human T cells and chemical hapten exposure. The overall study: Patch tests delivered 0.01% DPC to the upper back and were evaluated at 6 days.

Study-wide results and caveats: There was no change with DPC sensitization in TCRs above 1 in 1000 frequency. Patch test scores rose with PT1 expanded TCR counts, a positive correlation.

Time point given: patch test 1, 2 weeks after DPC sensitization. Sample treatment: therapeutic diphenylcyclopropenone sensitization with weekly scalp DPC. V lost 2 bases, J lost 0 bases, and 9 bases stayed unmatched. Per the germline V gene, CDR1 is SGHTA and CDR2 is FQGNSA. This CDR3 is built from 19 residues. Individual cDNA molecules each carried unique molecular identifiers attached by the library. TCRdb fed the RACE reads into MiXCR, producing one record per CDR3 protein. The table includes about 380,000 distinct CDR3 sequences, more than 4.5% detected once. With regard to this clonotype: Antigen unknown.

The source material was whole blood, sampled in connection with sensitization to the hapten diphenylcyclopropenone (DPC). The receptor's source is a woman between 50 and 59 years old with alopecia areata. Some clones in this sample may be carry-over from other donors' samples. This sequence joins TRBV7-2 and TRBJ2-3; 12 bases line up with TRBD2. The CDR3 DNA reads TGTGCCAGCAGCTTATTCTCGACTAGCGGGGGCTCTAGCACAGATACGCAGTATTTT. This codes for CASSLFSTSGGSSTDTQYF.